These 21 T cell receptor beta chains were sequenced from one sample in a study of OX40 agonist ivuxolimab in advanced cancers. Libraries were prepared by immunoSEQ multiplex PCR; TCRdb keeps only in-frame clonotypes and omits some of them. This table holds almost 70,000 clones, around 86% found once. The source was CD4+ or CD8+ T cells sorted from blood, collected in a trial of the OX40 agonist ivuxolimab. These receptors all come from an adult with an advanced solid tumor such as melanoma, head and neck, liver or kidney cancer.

CDR3 region: CASTTEWEQPHVLTF. The CDR3 region has the DNA TGTGCCAGCACAACCGAGTGGGAACAGCCCCACGTCCTGACTTTC. The rearrangement links TRBV7-6 to TRBJ2-6; D gene uncertain. The CDR3 consists of 15 residues. Germline V CDR1 and CDR2: SGHVS, FNYEAQ. V was pared by 7 bases and J by 11 bases, with 21 bases between.

The CDR3: CASSPAGNQPQHF. CDR3 in DNA: TGCGCCAGCAGCCCGGCTGGCAATCAGCCCCAGCATTTT. The chain is built from TRBV5-1 and TRBJ1-5; D is undetermined. The CDR3 is made up of 13 amino acids. CDR1 SGHRS and CDR2 YFSETQ come from the germline V gene. Trimming removed 4 bases at V and 2 bases at J, with 7 bases between.

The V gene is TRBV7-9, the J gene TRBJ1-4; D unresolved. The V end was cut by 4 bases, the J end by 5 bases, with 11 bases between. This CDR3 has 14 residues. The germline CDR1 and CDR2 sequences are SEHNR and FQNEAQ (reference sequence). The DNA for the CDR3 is TGTGCCAGCAGCTACCAGTTAGACAATGAAAAACTGTTTTTT. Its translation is CASSYQLDNEKLFF.

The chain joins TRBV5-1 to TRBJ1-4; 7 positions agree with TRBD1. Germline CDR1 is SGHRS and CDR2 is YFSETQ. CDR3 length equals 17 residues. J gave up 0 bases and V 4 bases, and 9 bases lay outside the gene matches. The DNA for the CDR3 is TGCGCCAGCAGCCCTCGACAGGGACCATCAACTAATGAAAAACTGTTTTTT. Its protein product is CASSPRQGPSTNEKLFF.

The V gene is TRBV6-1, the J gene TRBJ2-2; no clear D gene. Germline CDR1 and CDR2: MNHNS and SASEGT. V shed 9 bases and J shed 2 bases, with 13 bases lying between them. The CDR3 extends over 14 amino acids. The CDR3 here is CASQPGPNTGELFF. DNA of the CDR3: TGTGCCAGTCAGCCAGGACCAAACACCGGGGAGCTGTTTTTT.

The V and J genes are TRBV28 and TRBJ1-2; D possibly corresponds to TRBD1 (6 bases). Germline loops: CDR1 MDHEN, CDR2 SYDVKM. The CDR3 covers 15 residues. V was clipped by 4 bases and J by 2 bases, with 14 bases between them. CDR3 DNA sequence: TGTGCCAGCAGTTCCTCCGGGGGGCGCAACTATGGCTACACCTTC. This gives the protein CASSSSGGRNYGYTF.

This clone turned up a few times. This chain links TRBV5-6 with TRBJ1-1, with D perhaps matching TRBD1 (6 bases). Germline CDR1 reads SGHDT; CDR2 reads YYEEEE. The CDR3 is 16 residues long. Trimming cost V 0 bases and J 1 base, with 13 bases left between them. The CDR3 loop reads CASSLGGSTGNTEAFF. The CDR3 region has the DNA TGTGCCAGCAGCTTGGGAGGATCGACAGGGAACACTGAAGCTTTCTTT. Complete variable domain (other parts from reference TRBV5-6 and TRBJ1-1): DAGVTQSPTHLIKTRGQQVTLRCSPKSGHDTVSWYQQALGQGPQFIFQYYEEEERQRGNFPDRFSGHQFPNYSSELNVNALLLGDSALYLCASSLGGSTGNTEAFFGQGTRLTVV.

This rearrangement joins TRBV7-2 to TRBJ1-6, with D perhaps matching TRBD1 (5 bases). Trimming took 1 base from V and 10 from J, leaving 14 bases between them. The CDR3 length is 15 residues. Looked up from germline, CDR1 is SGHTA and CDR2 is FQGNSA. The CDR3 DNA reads TGTGCCAGCAGCTTAGTATCTCAGGGAACCTCACCCCTCCACTTT. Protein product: CASSLVSQGTSPLHF.

Here the CDR3 DNA reads TGTGCCAGCAGCCAAAGCGGGCGCCTCCTCAATGAGCAGTTCTTC. The encoded protein is CASSQSGRLLNEQFF. V and J are TRBV14 and TRBJ2-1, with TRBD2 as a possible D gene (6 bases). Germline CDR1 SGHDN, CDR2 FVKESK. Trimming left V 2 bases short and J 6 bases short, with 14 bases between. The CDR3 is made up of 15 amino acids.

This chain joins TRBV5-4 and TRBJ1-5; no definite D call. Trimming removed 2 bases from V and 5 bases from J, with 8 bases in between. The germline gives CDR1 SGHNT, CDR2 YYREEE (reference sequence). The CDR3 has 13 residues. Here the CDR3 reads CASSFQPDQPQHF. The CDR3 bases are TGTGCCAGCAGCTTCCAGCCCGATCAGCCCCAGCATTTT.

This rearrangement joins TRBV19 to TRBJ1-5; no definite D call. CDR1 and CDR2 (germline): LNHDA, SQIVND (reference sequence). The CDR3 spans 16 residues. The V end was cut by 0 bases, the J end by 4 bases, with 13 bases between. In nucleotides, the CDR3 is TGTGCCAGTAGTATAGAAAGCACGGCGGGTAATCAGCCCCAGCATTTT. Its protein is CASSIESTAGNQPQHF.

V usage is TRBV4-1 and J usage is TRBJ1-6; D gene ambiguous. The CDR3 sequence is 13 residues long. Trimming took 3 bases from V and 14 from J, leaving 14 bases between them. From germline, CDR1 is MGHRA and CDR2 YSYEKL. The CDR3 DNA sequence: TGCGCCAGCAGCCAGCCGGACCGGACGGCCCTCCACTTT. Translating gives CASSQPDRTALHF.

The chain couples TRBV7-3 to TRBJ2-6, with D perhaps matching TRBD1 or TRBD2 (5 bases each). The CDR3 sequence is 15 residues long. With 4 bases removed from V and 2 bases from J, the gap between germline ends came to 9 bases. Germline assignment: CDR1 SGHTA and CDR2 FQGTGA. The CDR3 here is CASSSMGAGANVLTF. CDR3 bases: TGTGCCAGCAGCTCAATGGGGGCTGGGGCCAACGTCCTGACTTTC.

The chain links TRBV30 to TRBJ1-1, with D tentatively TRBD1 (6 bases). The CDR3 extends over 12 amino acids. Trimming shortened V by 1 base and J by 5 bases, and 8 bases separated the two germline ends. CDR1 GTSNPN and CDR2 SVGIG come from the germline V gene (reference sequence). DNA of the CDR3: TGTGCCTGGAGTGGGAGGGGGACTGAAGCTTTCTTT. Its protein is CAWSGRGTEAFF.

As DNA, the CDR3 is TGCAGCGTCGATACCCGGACAGGGAGGACAGATACGCAGTATTTT. Translating gives CSVDTRTGRTDTQYF. The rearrangement uses TRBV29-1 and TRBJ2-3; TRBD1 matches 8 bases. CDR3 length equals 15 residues. Germline loops: CDR1 SQVTM, CDR2 ANQGSEA. J was trimmed by 3 bases and V by 6 bases; bases with no gene match: 11.

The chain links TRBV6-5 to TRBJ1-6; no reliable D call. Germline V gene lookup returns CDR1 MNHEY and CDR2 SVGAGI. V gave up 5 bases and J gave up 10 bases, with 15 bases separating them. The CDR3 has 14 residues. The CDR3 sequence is CASSPLGLESPLHF. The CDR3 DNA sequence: TGTGCCAGCAGTCCCCTCGGTTTGGAATCACCCCTCCACTTT.

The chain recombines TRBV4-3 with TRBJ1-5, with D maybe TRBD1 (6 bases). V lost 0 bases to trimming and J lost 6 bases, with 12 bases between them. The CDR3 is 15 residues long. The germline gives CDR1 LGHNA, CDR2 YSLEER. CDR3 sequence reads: CASSQDAQGGQPQHF. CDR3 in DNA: TGCGCCAGCAGCCAAGATGCACAGGGAGGTCAGCCCCAGCATTTT.

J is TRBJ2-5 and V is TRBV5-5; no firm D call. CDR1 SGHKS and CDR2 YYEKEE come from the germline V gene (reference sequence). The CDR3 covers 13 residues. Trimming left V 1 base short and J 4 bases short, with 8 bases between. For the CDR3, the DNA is TGTGCCAGCAGCTTGAGGATAGGAGAGACCCAGTACTTC. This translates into CASSLRIGETQYF.

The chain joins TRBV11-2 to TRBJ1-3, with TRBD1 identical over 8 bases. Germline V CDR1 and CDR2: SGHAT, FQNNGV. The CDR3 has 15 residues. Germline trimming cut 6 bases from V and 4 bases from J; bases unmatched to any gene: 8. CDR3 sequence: CASSLTGGIGNTIYF. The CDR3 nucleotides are TGTGCCAGCAGTCTCACAGGGGGTATCGGAAACACCATATATTTT. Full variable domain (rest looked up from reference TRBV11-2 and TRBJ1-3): EAGVAQSPRYKIIEKRQSVAFWCNPISGHATLYWYQQILGQGPKLLIQFQNNGVVDDSQLPKDRFSAERLKGVDSTLKIQPAKLEDSAVYLCASSLTGGIGNTIYFGEGSWLTVV.

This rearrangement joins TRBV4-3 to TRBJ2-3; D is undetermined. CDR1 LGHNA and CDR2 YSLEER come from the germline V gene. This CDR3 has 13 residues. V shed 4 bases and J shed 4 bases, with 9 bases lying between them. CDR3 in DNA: TGCGCCAGCAGCCTCCAGGCTTCAGATACGCAGTATTTT. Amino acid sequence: CASSLQASDTQYF.

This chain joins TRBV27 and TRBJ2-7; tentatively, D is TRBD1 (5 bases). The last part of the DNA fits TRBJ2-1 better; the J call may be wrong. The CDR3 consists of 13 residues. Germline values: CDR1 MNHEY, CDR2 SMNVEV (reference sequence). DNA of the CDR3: TGTGCCAGCAGTCTAAGGGGCCGAAATGAGCAGTTCTTC. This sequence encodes CASSLRGRNEQFF.